This is a list of T cell receptor beta chains from one sample in a study of CD8+CD57+ T cells in acquired aplastic anemia. One entry per CDR3 protein results from TCRdb running MiXCR on the reads. The sample consists of about 40,000 distinct CDR3 sequences, about 63% of them appearing once. Sequences were obtained from sorted CD4+, CD8+, or CD8+CD57+ T cells (not recorded which) from PBMCs. The receptor set was obtained from a human donor with aplastic anemia. Both conserved end residues are part of each CDR3. A D gene is named only where the DNA matches it firmly. Clone size, where shown, is once, few, many, or a class for clones that have expanded.

TRBV2,TRBJ2-7,-,few,CASVRVFSYEQYF,TGTGCCAGCGTACGGGTATTCAGCTACGAGCAGTACTTC
TRBV29-1,TRBJ1-2,-,-,CSVDSRRDRSNYGYTF,TGCAGCGTCGACAGTCGACGTGACCGCTCTAACTATGGCTACACCTTC
TRBV11-2,TRBJ2-2,-,few,CASSRSTGPTGELFF,TGTGCCAGCAGCCGTAGTACAGGCCCCACCGGGGAGTTGTTTTTT
TRBV7-9,TRBJ2-7,TRBD2,many,CASSWTSGAARVSYEQYF,TGTGCCAGCAGTTGGACTAGCGGGGCCGCGCGGGTGTCCTACGAGCAGTACTTC
TRBV20-1,TRBJ2-1,-,medium-sized,CSAGPMRDNEQFF,TGCAGTGCTGGACCGATGAGGGACAATGAGCAGTTCTTC
TRBV15,TRBJ2-5,TRBD1,few,CATSRGQGVETQYF,TGTGCCACCAGCAGAGGGCAGGGGGTCGAGACCCAGTACTTC
TRBV11-2,TRBJ2-3,-,-,CASSVEGGSTDTQYF,TGTGCCAGCAGCGTAGAGGGGGGGAGCACAGATACGCAGTATTTT
TRBV6-1,TRBJ1-1,-,many,CASKNGRYLNTEAFF,TGTGCCAGCAAGAATGGGAGATACCTGAACACTGAAGCTTTCTTT
TRBV29-1,TRBJ1-1,-,-,CSPRPGPITEAFF,TGCAGCCCCAGGCCAGGGCCGATCACTGAAGCTTTCTTT
TRBV15,TRBJ2-3,-,-,CATSRDVRATDTQYF,TGTGCCACCAGCAGAGATGTCAGGGCAACAGATACGCAGTATTTT
TRBV5-8,TRBJ1-1,-,once,CASSSRQYTEAFF,TGTGCCAGCAGCTCAAGACAGTACACTGAAGCTTTCTTT
TRBV10-3,TRBJ2-7,-,-,CAISEAPYEQYF,TGTGCCATCAGTGAGGCCCCCTACGAGCAGTACTTC
TRBV10-3,TRBJ1-5,-,-,CASSPGAQVNQPQHF,TGTGCCAGCAGTCCGGGGGCGCAAGTCAATCAGCCCCAGCATTTT
TRBV7-7,TRBJ1-2,-,-,CATSGGGAENYGYTF,TGTGCCACCTCGGGAGGGGGGGCCGAAAACTATGGCTACACCTTC
TRBV10-2,TRBJ1-3,-,-,CASEGAGNTIYF,TGCGCCAGCGAGGGGGCTGGAAACACCATATATTTT
TRBV9,TRBJ1-6,-,-,CASSVVDSPNNSPLHF,TGTGCCAGCAGCGTAGTGGACTCACCGAATAATTCACCCCTCCACTTT
TRBV25-1,TRBJ1-6,TRBD1,few,CASSGLMGTGVNSPLHF,TGTGCCAGCAGTGGCCTAATGGGGACAGGGGTTAATTCACCCCTCCACTTT
TRBV15,TRBJ1-4,TRBD1,few,CATSRRTGGTTNEKLFF,TGTGCCACCAGCAGACGGACAGGAGGAACAACTAATGAAAAACTGTTTTTT
TRBV15,TRBJ2-3,-,-,CATSRDRGTDTQYF,TGTGCCACCAGCAGAGATCGGGGCACAGATACGCAGTATTTT
TRBV2,TRBJ2-5,-,-,CASSAMQGSQETQYF,TGTGCCAGCAGTGCTATGCAGGGGTCCCAAGAGACCCAGTACTTC
TRBV7-3,TRBJ1-1,-,-,CASSSTGNTEAFF,TGTGCCAGCAGCTCGACAGGGAACACTGAAGCTTTCTTT
TRBV11-2,TRBJ2-4,-,-,CASSLGVENIQYF,TGTGCCAGCAGCTTAGGCGTCGAAAACATTCAGTACTTC
TRBV10-1,TRBJ2-7,TRBD2,-,CASSATSGSYEQYF,TGCGCCAGCAGTGCGACTAGCGGATCCTACGAGCAGTACTTC
TRBV19,TRBJ2-7,TRBD1,many,CASSNSGQEFYEQYF,TGTGCCAGTAGTAACTCCGGACAGGAGTTCTACGAGCAGTACTTC
TRBV20-1,TRBJ2-1,TRBD2,-,CTARVAGLDYNEQFF,TGCACTGCTAGAGTGGCGGGACTAGACTACAATGAGCAGTTCTTC
TRBV20-1,TRBJ1-5,-,-,CSLTRDSNQPQHF,TGCAGCCTTACGAGAGATAGCAATCAGCCCCAGCATTTT
TRBV19,TRBJ2-7,TRBD2,-,CASTGGAGRGDEQYF,TGTGCCAGTACCGGAGGGGCCGGGAGGGGGGACGAGCAGTACTTC